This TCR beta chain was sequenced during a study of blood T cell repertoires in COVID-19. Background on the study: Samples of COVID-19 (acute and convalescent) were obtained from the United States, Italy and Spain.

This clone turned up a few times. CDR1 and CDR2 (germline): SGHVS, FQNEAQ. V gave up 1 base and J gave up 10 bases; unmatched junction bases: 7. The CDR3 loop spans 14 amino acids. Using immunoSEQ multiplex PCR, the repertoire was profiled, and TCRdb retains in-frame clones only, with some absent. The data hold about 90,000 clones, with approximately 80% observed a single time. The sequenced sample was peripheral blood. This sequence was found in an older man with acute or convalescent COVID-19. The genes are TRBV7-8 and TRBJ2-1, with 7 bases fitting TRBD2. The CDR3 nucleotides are TGTGCCAGCAGCTTAGGAGCGGGATCCGCCGAGCAGTTCTTC. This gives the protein CASSLGAGSAEQFF. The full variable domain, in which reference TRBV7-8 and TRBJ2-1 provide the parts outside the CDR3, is GAGVSQSPRYKVAKRGQDVALRCDPISGHVSLFWYQQALGQGPEFLTYFQNEAQLDKSGLPSDRFFAERPEGSVSTLKIQRTQQEDSAVYLCASSLGAGSAEQFFGPGTRLTVL.